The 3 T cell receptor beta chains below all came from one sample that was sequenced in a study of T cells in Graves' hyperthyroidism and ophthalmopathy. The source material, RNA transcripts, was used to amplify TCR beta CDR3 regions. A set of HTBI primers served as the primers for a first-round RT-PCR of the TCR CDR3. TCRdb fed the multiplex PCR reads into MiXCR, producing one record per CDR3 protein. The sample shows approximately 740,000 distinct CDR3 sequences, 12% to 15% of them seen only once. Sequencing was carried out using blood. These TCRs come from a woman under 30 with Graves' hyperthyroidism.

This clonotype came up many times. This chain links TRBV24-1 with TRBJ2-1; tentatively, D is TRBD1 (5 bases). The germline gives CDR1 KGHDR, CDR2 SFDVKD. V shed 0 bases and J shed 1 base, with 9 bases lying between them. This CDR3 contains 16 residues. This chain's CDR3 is CATSDLRAGSYNEQFF. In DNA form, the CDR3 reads TGTGCCACCAGTGATTTGAGGGCAGGGTCCTACAATGAGCAGTTCTTC.

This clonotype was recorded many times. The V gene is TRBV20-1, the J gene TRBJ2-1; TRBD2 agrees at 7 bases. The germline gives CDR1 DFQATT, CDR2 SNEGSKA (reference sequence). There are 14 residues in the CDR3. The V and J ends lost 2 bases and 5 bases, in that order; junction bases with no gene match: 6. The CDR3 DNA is TGCAGTGCTAGACTGTGGAGCGGGAACAATGAGCAGTTCTTC. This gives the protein CSARLWSGNNEQFF.

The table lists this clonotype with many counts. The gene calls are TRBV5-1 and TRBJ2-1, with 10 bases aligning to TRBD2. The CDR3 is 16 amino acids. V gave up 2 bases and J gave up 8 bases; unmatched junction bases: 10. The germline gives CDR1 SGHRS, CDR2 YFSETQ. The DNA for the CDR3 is TGCGCCAGCAGCTTATACTCTAGCGGGAGTTACGATGAGCAGTTCTTC. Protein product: CASSLYSSGSYDEQFF.